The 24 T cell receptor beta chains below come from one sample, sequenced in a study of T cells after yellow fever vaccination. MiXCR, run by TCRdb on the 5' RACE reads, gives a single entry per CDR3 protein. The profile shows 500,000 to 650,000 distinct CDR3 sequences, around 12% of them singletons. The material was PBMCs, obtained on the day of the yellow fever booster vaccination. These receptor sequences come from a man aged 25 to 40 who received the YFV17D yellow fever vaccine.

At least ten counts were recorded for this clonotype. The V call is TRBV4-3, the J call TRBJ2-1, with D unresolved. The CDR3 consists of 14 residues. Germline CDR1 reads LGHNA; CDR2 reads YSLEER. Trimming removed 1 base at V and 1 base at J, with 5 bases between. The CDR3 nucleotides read TGCGCCAGCAGCCAAGCTGGGTCCTACAATGAGCAGTTCTTC. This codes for CASSQAGSYNEQFF.

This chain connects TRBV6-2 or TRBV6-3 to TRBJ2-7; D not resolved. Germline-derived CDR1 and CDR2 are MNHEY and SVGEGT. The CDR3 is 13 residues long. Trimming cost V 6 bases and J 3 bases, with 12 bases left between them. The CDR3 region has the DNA TGTGCCAGCAGCTGGACCGTTAGCTACGAGCAGTACTTC. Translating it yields CASSWTVSYEQYF.

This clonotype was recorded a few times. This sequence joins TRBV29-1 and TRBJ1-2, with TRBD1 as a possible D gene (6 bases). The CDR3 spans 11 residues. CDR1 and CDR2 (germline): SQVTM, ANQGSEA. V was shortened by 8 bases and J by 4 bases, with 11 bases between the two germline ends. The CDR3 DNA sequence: TGCAGCCTCGCGGACAGCTATGGCTACACCTTC. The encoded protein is CSLADSYGYTF.

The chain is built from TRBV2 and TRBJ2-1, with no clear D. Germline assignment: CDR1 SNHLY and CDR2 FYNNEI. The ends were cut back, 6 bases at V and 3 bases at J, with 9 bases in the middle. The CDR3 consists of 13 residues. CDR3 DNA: TGTGCCAGCAGGGTGTCGGACTACAATGAGCAGTTCTTC. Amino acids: CASRVSDYNEQFF. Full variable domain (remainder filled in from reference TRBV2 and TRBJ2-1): EPEVTQTPSHQVTQMGQEVILRCVPISNHLYFYWYRQILGQKVEFLVSFYNNEISEKSEIFDDQFSVERPDGSNFTLKIRSTKLEDSAMYFCASRVSDYNEQFFGPGTRLTVL.

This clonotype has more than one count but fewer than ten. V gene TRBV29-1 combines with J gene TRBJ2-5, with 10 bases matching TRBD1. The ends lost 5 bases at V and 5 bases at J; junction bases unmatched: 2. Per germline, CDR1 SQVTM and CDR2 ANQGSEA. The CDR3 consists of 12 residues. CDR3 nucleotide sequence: TGCAGCGTTAGGGGACAGGGGGAGACCCAGTACTTC. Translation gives CSVRGQGETQYF.

This CDR3 reads CSAQGWGGQETQYF. CDR3 nucleotides: TGCAGTGCTCAAGGATGGGGGGGCCAAGAGACCCAGTACTTC. The chain combines TRBV20-1 with TRBJ2-5, with 7 bases fitting TRBD2. The V and J ends lost 5 bases and 1 base, in that order; junction bases with no gene match: 7. CDR3 length equals 14 residues. Germline lookup yields CDR1 DFQATT and CDR2 SNEGSKA (reference sequence).

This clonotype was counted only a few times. CDR3 protein: CASSLVRTDTDTQYF. The CDR3 bases are TGTGCCAGCAGCTTGGTCAGGACCGACACAGATACGCAGTATTTT. The chain employs TRBV5-4 and TRBJ2-3; no firm D call. Germline CDR1 is SGHNT and CDR2 is YYREEE (reference sequence). Trimming took off 0 bases at V and 2 bases at J, with 10 bases between the two ends. This CDR3 contains 15 residues.

CDR3 sequence reads: CSSRLAGTTSTDTQYF. DNA for the CDR3: TGCAGCTCTCGACTAGCGGGCACAACTAGCACAGATACGCAGTATTTT. The rearrangement links TRBV29-1 to TRBJ2-3, with TRBD2 matching 10 bases. V lost 8 bases to trimming and J lost 0 bases; unmatched junction nucleotides: 11. This CDR3 is built from 16 residues. Germline V gene sequence: CDR1 SQVTM, CDR2 ANQGSEA.

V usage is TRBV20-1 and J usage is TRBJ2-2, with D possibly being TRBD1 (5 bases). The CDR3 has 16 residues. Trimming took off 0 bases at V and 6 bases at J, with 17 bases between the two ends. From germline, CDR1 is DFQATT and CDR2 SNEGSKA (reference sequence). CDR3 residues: CSARDWAGPFAGELFF. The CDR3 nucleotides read TGCAGTGCTAGAGATTGGGCAGGGCCCTTCGCCGGGGAGCTGTTTTTT.

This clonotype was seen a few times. This CDR3 reads CAISLTSGPSPQRYEQFF. The DNA for the CDR3 is TGTGCCATCAGCTTGACTAGCGGTCCTTCACCCCAAAGGTATGAGCAGTTCTTC. The V call is TRBV10-3, the J call TRBJ2-1, with 9 bases aligning to TRBD2. V shed 6 bases, J shed 8 bases, and the junction held 20 bases outside the gene matches. The length of the CDR3 is 18 residues. Germline CDR1 reads ENHRY; CDR2 reads SYGVKD.

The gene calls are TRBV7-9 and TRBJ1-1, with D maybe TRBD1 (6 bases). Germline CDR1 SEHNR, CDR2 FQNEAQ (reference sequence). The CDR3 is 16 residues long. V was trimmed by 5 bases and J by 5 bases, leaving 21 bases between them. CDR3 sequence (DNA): TGTGCCAGCAGCCCGACTGGGACAACCGGTCGGACTGAAGCTTTCTTT. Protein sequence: CASSPTGTTGRTEAFF.

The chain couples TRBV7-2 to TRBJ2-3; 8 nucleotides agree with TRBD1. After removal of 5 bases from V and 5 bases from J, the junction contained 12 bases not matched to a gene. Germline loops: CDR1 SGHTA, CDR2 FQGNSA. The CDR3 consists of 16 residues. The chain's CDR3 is CASSASPRGPLDTQYF. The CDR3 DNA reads TGTGCCAGCAGCGCCAGTCCCAGGGGGCCTTTAGATACGCAGTATTTT.

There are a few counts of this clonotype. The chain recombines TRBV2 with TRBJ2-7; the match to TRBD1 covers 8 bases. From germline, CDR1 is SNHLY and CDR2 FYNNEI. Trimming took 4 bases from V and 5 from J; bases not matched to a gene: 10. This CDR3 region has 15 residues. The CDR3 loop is CASSGDRGLRDEQYF. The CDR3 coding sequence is TGTGCCAGCAGTGGCGACAGGGGCCTTCGCGACGAGCAGTACTTC.

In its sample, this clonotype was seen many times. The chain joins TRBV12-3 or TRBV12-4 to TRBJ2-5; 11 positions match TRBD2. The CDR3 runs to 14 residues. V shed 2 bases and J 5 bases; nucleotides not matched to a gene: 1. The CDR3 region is CASSLTSGSETQYF. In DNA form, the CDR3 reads TGTGCCAGCAGTTTAACTAGCGGGAGTGAGACCCAGTACTTC.

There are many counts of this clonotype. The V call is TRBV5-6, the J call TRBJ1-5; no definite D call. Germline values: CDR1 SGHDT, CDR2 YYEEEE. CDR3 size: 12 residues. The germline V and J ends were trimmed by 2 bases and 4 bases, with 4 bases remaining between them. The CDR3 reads CASSFLNQPQHF. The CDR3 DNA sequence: TGTGCCAGCAGCTTTCTAAATCAGCCCCAGCATTTT. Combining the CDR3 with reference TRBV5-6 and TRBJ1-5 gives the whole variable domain DAGVTQSPTHLIKTRGQQVTLRCSPKSGHDTVSWYQQALGQGPQFIFQYYEEEERQRGNFPDRFSGHQFPNYSSELNVNALLLGDSALYLCASSFLNQPQHFGDGTRLSIL.

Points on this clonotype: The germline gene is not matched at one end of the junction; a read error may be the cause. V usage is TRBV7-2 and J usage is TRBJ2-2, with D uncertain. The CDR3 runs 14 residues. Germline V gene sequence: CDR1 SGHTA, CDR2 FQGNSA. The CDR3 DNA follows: TGTGCCAGCAACTTACTGTCTGACACCGGGGAGCTGTTTTTT. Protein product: CASNLLSDTGELFF.

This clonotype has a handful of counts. The CDR3 nucleotides read TGCAGTGCTGTTAGCGGGAGGGGGACAGATACGCAGTATTTT. Its translation: CSAVSGRGTDTQYF. The chain uses TRBV20-1 and TRBJ2-3; 11 bases align to TRBD2. Germline lookup yields CDR1 DFQATT and CDR2 SNEGSKA (reference sequence). The CDR3 runs 14 residues. J lost 3 bases, V lost 5 bases, and 4 bases had no gene match.

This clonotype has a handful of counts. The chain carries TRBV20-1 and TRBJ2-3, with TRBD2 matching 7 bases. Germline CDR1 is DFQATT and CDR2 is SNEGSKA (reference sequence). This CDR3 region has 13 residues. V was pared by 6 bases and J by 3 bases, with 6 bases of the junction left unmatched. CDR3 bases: TGCAGTGCCTGGCGGGAGTTAACAGATACGCAGTATTTT. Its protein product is CSAWRELTDTQYF.

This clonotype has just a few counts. The CDR3 is CASSFGGVPVGYTF. The CDR3 DNA reads TGCGCCAGCAGCTTTGGGGGAGTTCCTGTTGGCTACACCTTC. V usage is TRBV5-1 and J usage is TRBJ1-2; a weak D match, TRBD1 (5 bases). Trimming pared 2 bases from V and 7 bases from J, leaving 15 bases between. The CDR3 runs to 14 residues. Germline CDR1 SGHRS, CDR2 YFSETQ.

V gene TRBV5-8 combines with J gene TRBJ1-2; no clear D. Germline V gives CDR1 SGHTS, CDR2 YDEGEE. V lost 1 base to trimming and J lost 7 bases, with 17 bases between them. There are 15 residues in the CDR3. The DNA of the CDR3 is TGTGCCAGCAGCTTGACCAAGGGTGATCTCTCTGGCTACACCTTC. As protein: CASSLTKGDLSGYTF. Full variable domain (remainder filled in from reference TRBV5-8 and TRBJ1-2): EAGVTQSPTHLIKTRGQQATLRCSPISGHTSVYWYQQALGLGLQFLLWYDEGEERNRGNFPPRFSGRQFPNYSSELNVNALELEDSALYLCASSLTKGDLSGYTFGSGTRLTVV.

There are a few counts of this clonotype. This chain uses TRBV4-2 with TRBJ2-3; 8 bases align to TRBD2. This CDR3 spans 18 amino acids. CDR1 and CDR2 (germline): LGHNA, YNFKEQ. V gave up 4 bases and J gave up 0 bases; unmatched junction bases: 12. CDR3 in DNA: TGTGCCAGCAGCCCCCCGGCTAGCGGGTCTCCTAGCACAGATACGCAGTATTTT. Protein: CASSPPASGSPSTDTQYF.

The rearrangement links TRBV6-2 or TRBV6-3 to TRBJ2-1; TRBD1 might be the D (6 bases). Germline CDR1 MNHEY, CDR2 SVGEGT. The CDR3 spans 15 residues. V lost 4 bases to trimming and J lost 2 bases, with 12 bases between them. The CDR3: CASSWYREAYNEQFF. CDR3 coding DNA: TGTGCCAGCAGTTGGTACAGGGAAGCCTACAATGAGCAGTTCTTC.

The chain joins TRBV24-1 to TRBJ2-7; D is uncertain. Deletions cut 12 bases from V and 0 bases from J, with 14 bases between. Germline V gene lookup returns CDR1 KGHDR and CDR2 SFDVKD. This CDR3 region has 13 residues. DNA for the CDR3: TGTGCCCCCCCAGCACCAAACTCCTACGAGCAGTACTTC. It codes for CAPPAPNSYEQYF.

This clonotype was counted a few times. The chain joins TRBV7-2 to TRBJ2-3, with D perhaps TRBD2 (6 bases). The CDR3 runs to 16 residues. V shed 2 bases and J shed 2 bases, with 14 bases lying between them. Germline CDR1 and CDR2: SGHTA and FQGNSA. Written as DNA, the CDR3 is TGTGCCAGCAGCTTAAATTGGGGGGTCTACACAGATACGCAGTATTTT. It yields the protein CASSLNWGVYTDTQYF.